Below are 13 T cell receptor beta chains sequenced from a single sample in a study of blood T cell repertoires in COVID-19. Profiling relied on immunoSEQ multiplex PCR, and the TCRdb table lists in-frame clones only, not all of them. This table holds approximately 99,000 clones, 55% to 75% found once. The material sequenced was peripheral blood. These receptors were obtained from a woman in her 40s with acute or convalescent COVID-19.

The CDR3 protein is CASSIARIVRGGPYEQYF. The CDR3 region has the DNA TGTGCCAGTAGTATAGCTCGGATCGTAAGGGGGGGTCCCTACGAGCAGTACTTC. The chain recombines TRBV19 with TRBJ2-7, with a tentative D call TRBD2 (7 bases). This CDR3 is built from 18 residues. V lost 1 base, J lost 2 bases, and 21 bases lay in between. Germline V gene sequence: CDR1 LNHDA, CDR2 SQIVND (reference sequence).

Remarks on this clone: A junction boundary mismatches the germline segment, possibly from a read error. The chain uses TRBV6-5 and TRBJ1-2; TRBD1 matches 8 bases. Looked up from germline, CDR1 is MNHEY and CDR2 is SVGAGI. The CDR3 has 11 amino acids. This CDR3 is CVSRTGLGYTF. The CDR3 coding sequence is TGTGTCAGCCGGACAGGGCTGGGCTACACCTTC.

The chain links TRBV28 to TRBJ2-5; no clear D gene. The CDR3 length is 14 residues. Germline CDR1 and CDR2: MDHEN and SYDVKM. V shed 0 bases and J shed 1 base, with 6 bases lying between them. The CDR3 sequence is CASSLWRFQETQYF. The DNA for the CDR3 is TGTGCCAGCAGTTTATGGCGGTTCCAAGAGACCCAGTACTTC.

The chain uses TRBV10-3 and TRBJ2-2; 8 positions agree with TRBD1. The trim removed 4 bases at V and 8 bases at J, leaving 6 bases unmatched. The CDR3 consists of 14 residues. Germline lookup yields CDR1 ENHRY and CDR2 SYGVKD. The CDR3, as DNA: TGTGCCATCAGTGTTCAGGGGGCTTCTGGGGAGCTGTTTTTT. Its protein product is CAISVQGASGELFF.

The rearrangement uses TRBV5-5 and TRBJ2-7; tentatively, D is TRBD1 (7 bases). Germline V gene lookup returns CDR1 SGHKS and CDR2 YYEKEE (reference sequence). The CDR3 totals 17 residues. The germline V and J ends were trimmed by 4 bases and 3 bases, with 23 bases remaining between them. CDR3 sequence: CASSRETQGGRNYEQYF. In DNA, the CDR3 is TGTGCCAGCAGCCGAGAAACCCAGGGGGGCAGAAACTACGAGCAGTACTTC.

This chain connects TRBV28 to TRBJ2-7; 9 bases are a match to TRBD1. Per the germline V gene, CDR1 is MDHEN and CDR2 is SYDVKM. The junction had 11 bases not matched to a gene; V was cut back by 5 bases and J by 6 bases. The CDR3 has 15 amino acids. The CDR3 nucleotides are TGTGCCAGCAGTCGTACCGGGACAGGGTTTAGCGAGCAGTACTTC. Its protein product is CASSRTGTGFSEQYF.

The chain uses TRBV7-6 and TRBJ1-5; D not resolved. V was trimmed by 4 bases and J by 4 bases, leaving 14 bases between them. Germline V CDR1 and CDR2: SGHVS, FNYEAQ. CDR3 length: 15 amino acids. The CDR3 DNA reads as TGTGCCAGCAGCTCTGGGAGCGGGGTTAATCAGCCCCAGCATTTT. Translation: CASSSGSGVNQPQHF.

The chain employs TRBV15 and TRBJ1-2; the D is unclear. This CDR3 has 13 residues. Germline CDR1 LNHNV, CDR2 YYDKDF (reference sequence). Trimming pared 0 bases from V and 8 bases from J, leaving 10 bases between. The CDR3 DNA follows: TGTGCCACCAGCAGAGATGGGGAGGGCGGCTACACCTTC. Translation: CATSRDGEGGYTF.

The rearrangement uses TRBV11-2 and TRBJ2-7; tentative D call: TRBD2 (6 bases). Between the trimmed V and J ends, which lost 1 base and 5 bases, there was a span of 12 bases. The CDR3 sequence is 14 residues long. Germline-derived CDR1 and CDR2 are SGHAT and FQNNGV. The CDR3: CASSLVEGLNEQYF. The DNA for the CDR3 is TGTGCCAGCAGCTTAGTGGAGGGGTTGAACGAGCAGTACTTC.

This clone was found many times. The genes are TRBV28 and TRBJ2-7; TRBD2 matches 10 bases. Germline V gives CDR1 MDHEN, CDR2 SYDVKM. With 6 bases clipped from V and 1 base from J, the junction kept 9 bases outside the gene matches. This CDR3 is 16 amino acids long. CDR3 DNA: TGTGCCAGCAGGATAGCGGGGGGAAAACTATCCTACGAGCAGTACTTC. Protein: CASRIAGGKLSYEQYF.

The chain joins TRBV24-1 to TRBJ2-3, with 7 bases matching TRBD1. The CDR3 consists of 16 residues. Germline V gene sequence: CDR1 KGHDR, CDR2 SFDVKD. V was clipped by 4 bases and J by 1 base; unmatched bases: 7. CDR3: CATSDPQGMGTDTQYF. The CDR3 nucleotides read TGTGCCACCAGTGACCCACAGGGGATGGGCACAGATACGCAGTATTTT.

The chain links TRBV9 to TRBJ2-1; D is ambiguous. The CDR3 spans 13 residues. Per germline, CDR1 SGDLS and CDR2 YYNGEE. Trimming pared 0 bases from V and 5 bases from J, leaving 6 bases between. The DNA for the CDR3 is TGTGCCAGCAGCGTAGACATAAACAATGAGCAGTTCTTC. Translated: CASSVDINNEQFF.

V and J are TRBV10-3 and TRBJ2-7; 10 positions agree with TRBD1. The CDR3 extends over 14 amino acids. Germline V gene sequence: CDR1 ENHRY, CDR2 SYGVKD. V shed 4 bases and J 4 bases; nucleotides not matched to a gene: 4. CDR3 bases: TGTGCCATCAGTGTGACAGGGGGCGCGTACGAGCAGTACTTC. It specifies CAISVTGGAYEQYF.